This T cell receptor (beta chain) was recorded in a study of cytomegalovirus exposure and HLA in healthy donors. Across the study: Previous work identified 117 million unique TCR beta sequences from 150 million to 200 million T cells.

Trimming pared 2 bases from V and 0 bases from J, leaving 8 bases between. Per the germline V gene, CDR1 is SGHRS and CDR2 is YFSETQ. CDR3 size: 14 residues. On this clone: As yet, its antigen is unknown.

Researchers ran the PCR with 60 Vbeta and 13 Jbeta primers. TCRdb's table, derived via immunoSEQ multiplex PCR, lists solely in-frame clones and lacks some. The data show hundreds of thousands of clones, around 80% seen once. Study findings and constraints: Among the most significant clusters, several appeared linked to common viral pathogens in a later analysis. Associated with HLA alleles at 0.05 false discovery rate in a later analysis were about 17,000 TCR beta sequences.

Healthy bone marrow donors supplied every sample. Sequenced: PBMCs. The rearrangement uses TRBV5-1 and TRBJ2-5; D is undetermined. The clonotype originates from a man aged 40-49 years in good health and CMV-seronegative. The CDR3 loop reads CASSLSTYQETQYF. In nucleotides, the CDR3 is TGCGCCAGCAGCTTAAGCACTTACCAAGAGACCCAGTACTTC.